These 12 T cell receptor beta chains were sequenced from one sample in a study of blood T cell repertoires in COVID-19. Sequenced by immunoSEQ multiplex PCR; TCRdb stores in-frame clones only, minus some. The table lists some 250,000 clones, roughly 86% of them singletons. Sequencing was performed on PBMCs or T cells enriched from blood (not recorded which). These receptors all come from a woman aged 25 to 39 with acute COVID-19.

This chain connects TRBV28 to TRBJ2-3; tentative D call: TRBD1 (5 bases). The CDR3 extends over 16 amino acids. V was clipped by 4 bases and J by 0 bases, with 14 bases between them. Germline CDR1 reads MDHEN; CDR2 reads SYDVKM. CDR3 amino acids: CASSSPAGPSTDTQYF. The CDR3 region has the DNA TGTGCCAGCAGTTCGCCCGCAGGGCCAAGCACAGATACGCAGTATTTT.

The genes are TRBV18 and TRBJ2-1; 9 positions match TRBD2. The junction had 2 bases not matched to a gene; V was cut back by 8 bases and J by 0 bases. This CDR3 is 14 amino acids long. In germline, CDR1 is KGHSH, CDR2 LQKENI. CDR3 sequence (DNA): TGTGCCAGCCAGACTAGCGGCTCCTACAATGAGCAGTTCTTC. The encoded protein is CASQTSGSYNEQFF.

CDR3 sequence: CASSVGQGTYEQYF. The CDR3 region has the DNA TGTGCCAGTAGTGTGGGACAGGGCACCTACGAGCAGTACTTC. The V and J genes are TRBV19 and TRBJ2-7, with 9 bases identical to TRBD1. V lost 5 bases, J lost 2 bases, and 4 bases stayed unmatched. The germline V gene encodes CDR1 LNHDA and CDR2 SQIVND (reference sequence). This CDR3 contains 14 residues.

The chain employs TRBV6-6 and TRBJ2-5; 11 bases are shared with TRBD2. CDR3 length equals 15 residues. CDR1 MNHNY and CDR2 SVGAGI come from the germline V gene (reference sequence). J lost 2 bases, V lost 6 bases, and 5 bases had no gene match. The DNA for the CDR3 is TGTGCCAGCAGCTCACTAGCGGGGGAGCAAGAGACCCAGTACTTC. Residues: CASSSLAGEQETQYF.

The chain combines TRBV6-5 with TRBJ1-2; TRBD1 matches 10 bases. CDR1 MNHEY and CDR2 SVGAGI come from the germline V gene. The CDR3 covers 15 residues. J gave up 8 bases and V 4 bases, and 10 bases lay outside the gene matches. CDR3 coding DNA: TGTGCCAGCAGTTTACCGGGACAGGGGTCGGCGGGCTACACCTTC. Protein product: CASSLPGQGSAGYTF.

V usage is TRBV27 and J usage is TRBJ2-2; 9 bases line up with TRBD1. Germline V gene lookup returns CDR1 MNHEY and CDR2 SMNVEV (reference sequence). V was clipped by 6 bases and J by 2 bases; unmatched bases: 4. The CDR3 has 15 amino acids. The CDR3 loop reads CASSRDRVNTGELFF. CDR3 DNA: TGTGCCAGCAGCCGGGACAGGGTAAACACCGGGGAGCTGTTTTTT.

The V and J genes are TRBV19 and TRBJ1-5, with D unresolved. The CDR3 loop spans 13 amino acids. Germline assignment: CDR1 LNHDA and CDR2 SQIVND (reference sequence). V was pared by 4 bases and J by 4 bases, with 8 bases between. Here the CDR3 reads CASSSSGNQPQHF. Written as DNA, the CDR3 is TGTGCCAGTAGTAGTTCGGGGAATCAGCCCCAGCATTTT.

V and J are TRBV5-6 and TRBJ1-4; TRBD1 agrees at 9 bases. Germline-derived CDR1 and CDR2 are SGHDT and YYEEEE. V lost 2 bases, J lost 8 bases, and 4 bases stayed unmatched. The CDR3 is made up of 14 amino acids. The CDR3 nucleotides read TGTGCCAGCAGCTTACAGGGGGCATTAGAAAAACTGTTTTTT. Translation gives CASSLQGALEKLFF.

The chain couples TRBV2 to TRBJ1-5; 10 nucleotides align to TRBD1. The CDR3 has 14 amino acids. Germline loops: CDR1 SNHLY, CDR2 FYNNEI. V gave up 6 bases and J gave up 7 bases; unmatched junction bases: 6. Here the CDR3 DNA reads TGTGCCAGCAGCGACAGGGGGCTGAGACAGCCCCAGCATTTT. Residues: CASSDRGLRQPQHF. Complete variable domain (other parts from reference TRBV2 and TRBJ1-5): EPEVTQTPSHQVTQMGQEVILRCVPISNHLYFYWYRQILGQKVEFLVSFYNNEISEKSEIFDDQFSVERPDGSNFTLKIRSTKLEDSAMYFCASSDRGLRQPQHFGDGTRLSIL.

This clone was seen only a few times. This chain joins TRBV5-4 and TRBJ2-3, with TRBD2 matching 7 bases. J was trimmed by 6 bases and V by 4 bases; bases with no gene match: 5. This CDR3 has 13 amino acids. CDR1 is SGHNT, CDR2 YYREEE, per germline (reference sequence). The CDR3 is CASSPGGWDTQYF. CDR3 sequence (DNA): TGTGCCAGCAGCCCGGGGGGATGGGATACGCAGTATTTT.

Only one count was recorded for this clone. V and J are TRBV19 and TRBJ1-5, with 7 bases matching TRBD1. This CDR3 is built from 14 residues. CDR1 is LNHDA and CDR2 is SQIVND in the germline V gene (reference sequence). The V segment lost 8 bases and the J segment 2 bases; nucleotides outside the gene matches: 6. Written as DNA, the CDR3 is TGTGCCAGTTTCCCAGGGGGGCGCAATCAGCCCCAGCATTTT. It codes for CASFPGGRNQPQHF. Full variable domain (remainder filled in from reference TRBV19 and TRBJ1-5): DGGITQSPKYLFRKEGQNVTLSCEQNLNHDAMYWYRQDPGQGLRLIYYSQIVNDFQKGDIAEGYSVSREKKESFPLTVTSAQKNPTAFYLCASFPGGRNQPQHFGDGTRLSIL.

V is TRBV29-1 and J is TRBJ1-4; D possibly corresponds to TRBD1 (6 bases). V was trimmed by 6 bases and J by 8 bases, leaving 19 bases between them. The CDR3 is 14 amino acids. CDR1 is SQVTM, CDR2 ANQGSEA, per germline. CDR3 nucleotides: TGCAGCGTGGAGACAGGCAACAATGGGGAAAAACTGTTTTTT. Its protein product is CSVETGNNGEKLFF.